The rows below give T cell receptor beta chains drawn from one sample of a study of neurological immune-mediated disorders. TCRdb used MiXCR to reprocess the 5' RACE reads, holding one entry per CDR3 protein. The data hold tens of thousands of distinct CDR3 sequences, with around 3.5% observed a single time. The source material was PBMCs. The source is a woman aged 45-65 years with multiple sclerosis. Both conserved end residues are part of each CDR3. A D gene is named only where the DNA matches it firmly. Rows may omit the clone size; those that give it use once, few, many or a size class.

CDR3 protein,CDR3 DNA,J gene,clone size,D gene,V gene
CASSLLLKSTDTQYF,TGTGCCAGCAGCTTACTTCTAAAATCCACAGATACGCAGTATTTT,TRBJ2-3,many,NA,TRBV7-9
CASSSPGLMSYEQYF,TGTGCCAGCAGTTCACCGGGACTAATGTCCTACGAGCAGTACTTC,TRBJ2-7,many,TRBD2,TRBV12-3/TRBV12-4
CASSSGGGGYTF,TGTGCCAGCAGTTCGGGAGGGGGTGGCTACACCTTC,TRBJ1-2,many,NA,TRBV27
CASSRGQIGNTIYF,TGTGCCAGCAGCCGGGGGCAGATTGGAAACACCATATATTTT,TRBJ1-3,many,NA,TRBV3-1
CASSLGGVGQPQHF,TGTGCCAGCAGCTTAGGGGGGGTTGGTCAGCCCCAGCATTTT,TRBJ1-5,many,NA,TRBV7-9
CASSQDFRDYEQFF,TGCGCCAGCAGCCAAGATTTCCGAGATTATGAGCAGTTCTTC,TRBJ2-1,once,NA,TRBV4-3
CASSPRAGVWTNTGELFF,TGTGCCAGCAGCCCCCGAGCGGGGGTGTGGACGAACACCGGGGAGCTGTTTTTT,TRBJ2-2,few,TRBD2,TRBV7-2
CATNMLRHGYTF,TGTGCCACCAACATGCTCAGGCATGGCTACACCTTC,TRBJ1-2,many,NA,TRBV12-3/TRBV12-4
CASSYRVDTEAFF,TGTGCCAGCAGCTATAGGGTTGACACTGAAGCTTTCTTT,TRBJ1-1,many,NA,TRBV7-9
CASSSQLRNTQYF,TGTGCCAGCAGCTCACAGTTGAGAAATACGCAGTATTTT,TRBJ2-3,many,NA,TRBV11-3
CASSLKGQGDSPLHF,TGCGCCAGCAGCTTAAAGGGACAGGGGGACTCACCCCTCCACTTT,TRBJ1-6,many,TRBD1,TRBV5-1
CASRQSGEKLFF,TGTGCCAGCAGACAGTCGGGTGAAAAACTGTTTTTT,TRBJ1-4,many,NA,TRBV6-6
CASSQALAGAYEQYF,TGTGCCAGCAGCCAAGCACTAGCGGGGGCCTACGAGCAGTACTTC,TRBJ2-7,many,TRBD2,TRBV3-1
CSQRSLADGTDTQYF,TGCAGCCAACGCTCCCTAGCGGATGGCACAGATACGCAGTATTTT,TRBJ2-3,many,TRBD2,TRBV20-1
CASSAWGEETQYF,TGTGCCAGCAGCGCATGGGGAGAGGAGACCCAGTACTTC,TRBJ2-5,many,NA,TRBV2
CATSRDARPDEAFF,TGTGCCACCAGCAGAGATGCGAGGCCGGACGAAGCTTTCTTT,TRBJ1-1,many,NA,TRBV15
CASSYGRGGFYEQFF,TGTGCCAGCAGTTACGGGCGGGGGGGCTTCTATGAGCAGTTCTTC,TRBJ2-1,many,TRBD2,TRBV6-5
CASSLTFGNNNEQFF,TGTGCCAGCAGCTTAACGTTTGGCAACAACAATGAGCAGTTCTTC,TRBJ2-1,many,NA,TRBV7-3
CASSQDRSGLTDTQYF,TGCGCCAGCAGCCAAGATCGATCGGGACTCACAGATACGCAGTATTTT,TRBJ2-3,many,NA,TRBV4-3
CASSGASGGDLYEQYF,TGCGCCAGCTCTGGAGCTAGCGGGGGGGACCTCTACGAGCAGTACTTC,TRBJ2-7,many,TRBD2,TRBV5-1
CASSLAPLTGGVTEAFF,TGTGCCAGCAGCTTAGCCCCCTTGACAGGGGGCGTCACTGAAGCTTTCTTT,TRBJ1-1,few,TRBD1,TRBV7-2
CASSLTSDNSYGYTF,TGTGCCAGCTCACTGACTTCTGACAATTCCTATGGCTACACCTTC,TRBJ1-2,many,NA,TRBV18
CASSLEGLVYGYTF,TGTGCCAGCAGCTTAGAGGGGCTAGTCTATGGCTACACCTTC,TRBJ1-2,many,NA,TRBV7-9
CASRALGATGELFF,TGCGCCAGCAGGGCTCTCGGTGCCACCGGGGAGCTGTTTTTT,TRBJ2-2,many,NA,TRBV5-1
CASSPTQSYEQYF,TGTGCCAGCTCACCCACACAGTCCTACGAGCAGTACTTC,TRBJ2-7,few,NA,TRBV18
CASSQDDGSSYNEQFF,TGTGCCAGCAGCCAAGATGACGGAAGCTCCTACAATGAGCAGTTCTTC,TRBJ2-1,many,NA,TRBV4-2
CASTVQGASEQYF,TGCGCCAGCACTGTACAGGGGGCAAGCGAGCAGTACTTC,TRBJ2-7,many,TRBD1,TRBV5-1
CASSGNSPLHF,TGTGCCAGCTCCGGTAATTCACCCCTCCACTTT,TRBJ1-6,many,NA,TRBV6-1
CSASTPSGGYNEQFF,TGCAGTGCATCGACCCCTAGCGGGGGATACAATGAGCAGTTCTTC,TRBJ2-1,many,TRBD2,TRBV20-1
CASRYSGTGRKETQYF,TGTGCCAGCCGTTATAGTGGGACAGGGAGGAAAGAGACCCAGTACTTC,TRBJ2-5,many,TRBD1,TRBV7-9
CASSSDRGQGYEQYF,TGTGCCAGCAGCTCAGACAGGGGGCAAGGCTACGAGCAGTACTTC,TRBJ2-7,many,TRBD1,TRBV7-2
CSARGDSYEQYF,TGCAGTGCTAGGGGGGACTCATACGAGCAGTACTTC,TRBJ2-7,many,NA,TRBV20-1
CASSSNGGPEETQYF,TGTGCCAGCAGCTCAAACGGGGGCCCGGAAGAGACCCAGTACTTC,TRBJ2-5,many,NA,TRBV13
CAISRQPRGFNTEAFF,TGTGCCATCAGTAGACAGCCGAGGGGGTTTAACACTGAAGCTTTCTTT,TRBJ1-1,many,NA,TRBV10-3
CASSLASGYGETQYF,TGTGCCAGCAGCTTAGCTTCAGGGTATGGGGAGACCCAGTACTTC,TRBJ2-5,many,NA,TRBV7-2
CASSREVGETQYF,TGCGCCAGCAGCCGTGAAGTGGGAGAGACCCAGTACTTC,TRBJ2-5,many,NA,TRBV5-1
CATSREAGWRKTQNF,TGTGCCACCAGCAGAGAGGCGGGCTGGCGTAAGACCCAGAATTTT,TRBJ1-5,few,NA,TRBV15
CASSLAGQGTHEQYF,TGTGCCAGCAGCCTCGCCGGACAGGGTACCCACGAGCAGTACTTC,TRBJ2-7,many,TRBD1,TRBV7-2
CASSPTTDTQYF,TGTGCCAGCAGCCCTACCACAGATACGCAGTATTTT,TRBJ2-3,many,NA,TRBV9
CASSAAPRTGGPDEQFF,TGTGCCAGCAGCGCCGCTCCTAGGACGGGGGGGCCGGATGAGCAGTTCTTC,TRBJ2-1,many,TRBD2,TRBV9
CASSSILTRTEPQHF,TGTGCCAGCAGCTCGATCTTGACAAGAACTGAGCCCCAGCATTTT,TRBJ1-5,many,NA,TRBV7-2
CAISAGQGNTGELFF,TGTGCCATCAGTGCGGGACAGGGAAACACCGGGGAGCTGTTTTTT,TRBJ2-2,many,TRBD1,TRBV10-3
CASSFRSVQRDTDTQYF,TGCGCCAGCAGCTTCCGGAGTGTCCAACGAGACACAGATACGCAGTATTTT,TRBJ2-3,many,NA,TRBV5-1
CASRAPSSYEQYF,TGTGCCAGCCGAGCTCCGTCAAGTTACGAGCAGTACTTC,TRBJ2-7,many,NA,TRBV6-5
CASSLEGGLAINEQFF,TGTGCCAGCAGCCTAGAGGGGGGACTAGCGATCAATGAGCAGTTCTTC,TRBJ2-1,many,TRBD2,TRBV9
CASSVNSDNSYEQYF,TGTGCCAGCAGCGTAAATAGCGATAACTCCTACGAGCAGTACTTC,TRBJ2-7,many,NA,TRBV9
CASSLDLAEYNEQFF,TGTGCCAGCAGCTTAGATTTAGCGGAGTACAATGAGCAGTTCTTC,TRBJ2-1,many,NA,TRBV7-2
CSASAPGGGLLGTQYF,TGCAGTGCTAGTGCCCCTGGTGGGGGACTCCTAGGGACCCAGTACTTC,TRBJ2-5,many,NA,TRBV20-1
CSVGGVKDYGYTF,TGCAGCGTCGGGGGGGTAAAGGACTATGGCTACACCTTC,TRBJ1-2,many,NA,TRBV29-1
CASSVDPSGGAGKQFF,TGTGCCAGCAGCGTAGATCCCAGCGGGGGGGCCGGAAAGCAGTTCTTC,TRBJ2-1,many,TRBD2,TRBV9
CATGAGGAAAAYNEQFF,TGTGCCACCGGGGCAGGGGGCGCAGCAGCGGCCTACAATGAGCAGTTCTTC,TRBJ2-1,many,TRBD1,TRBV7-2
CASSQGVMGSSYEQYF,TGCGCCAGCAGCCAAGGGGTTATGGGCAGCTCCTACGAGCAGTACTTC,TRBJ2-7,many,NA,TRBV4-3
CASSPSVSGRDTQYF,TGTGCCAGCAGTCCCTCGGTGTCGGGCCGAGATACGCAGTATTTT,TRBJ2-3,many,NA,TRBV6-1
CSAQIGGSSRNNEQFF,TGCAGTGCCCAGATTGGAGGCAGCTCGCGGAACAATGAGCAGTTCTTC,TRBJ2-1,many,NA,TRBV20-1
CASSLGRFADTQYF,TGCGCCAGCAGCTTGGGAAGGTTCGCAGATACGCAGTATTTT,TRBJ2-3,many,NA,TRBV5-1
CASSSFGTGTSPLHF,TGTGCCAGCAGCTCCTTCGGGACAGGAACTTCACCCCTCCACTTT,TRBJ1-6,many,TRBD1,TRBV7-2
CATEHQSSGANVLTF,TGTGCCACCGAACACCAGAGCTCTGGGGCCAACGTCCTGACTTTC,TRBJ2-6,NA,NA,TRBV24-1